These 21 T cell receptor beta chains came from one sample sequenced in a study of control samples from healthy donors and cancer patients. Only in-frame clones appear in the TCRdb table, and some are missing; sequencing was by immunoSEQ multiplex PCR. Among about 82,000 clones listed, around 89% were seen once. Sequencing input: blood. The receptors stem from a man aged 45-65 years in good health.

This rearrangement joins TRBV9 to TRBJ1-2, with 9 positions matching TRBD1. CDR3 length equals 15 residues. Germline lookup yields CDR1 SGDLS and CDR2 YYNGEE. V lost 3 bases, J lost 2 bases, and 5 bases stayed unmatched. CDR3 coding DNA: TGTGCCAGCAGCGCAACCGGGACAGGGAACTATGGCTACACCTTC. It codes for CASSATGTGNYGYTF.

The chain has TRBV15 and TRBJ2-5, with D perhaps matching TRBD1 or TRBD2 (5 bases each). The CDR3 is 15 residues long. The V and J ends lost 0 bases and 5 bases respectively, with 13 bases between them. Germline CDR1 and CDR2: LNHNV and YYDKDF (reference sequence). CDR3 bases: TGTGCCACCAGCAGAGATGGGCGGTGGGGGGAGACCCAGTACTTC. It is translated as CATSRDGRWGETQYF.

The CDR3 spells CASSLGLMQRGGNEQFF. The CDR3 region has the DNA TGTGCCAGCAGTTTGGGACTTATGCAGCGGGGCGGAAATGAGCAGTTCTTC. The J gene is TRBJ2-1, the V gene TRBV27, with TRBD2 matching 7 bases. CDR1 and CDR2 from the germline V gene are MNHEY and SMNVEV (reference sequence). V was clipped by 3 bases and J by 7 bases; unmatched bases: 15. This CDR3 is 17 amino acids long.

J is TRBJ1-2 and V is TRBV7-2; D is undetermined. Trimming removed 7 bases from V and 8 bases from J, with 14 bases in between. The CDR3 is made up of 12 amino acids. Germline V gene sequence: CDR1 SGHTA, CDR2 FQGNSA. This CDR3 is CASTQLAHGYTF. In nucleotides, the CDR3 is TGTGCCAGCACCCAACTGGCGCACGGCTACACCTTC.

The chain has TRBV19 and TRBJ1-4, with a weak D call TRBD1 (6 bases). CDR1 is LNHDA and CDR2 is SQIVND in the germline V gene (reference sequence). The CDR3 runs to 14 residues. The V end was cut by 5 bases, the J end by 4 bases, with 11 bases between. DNA of the CDR3: TGTGCCAGTAGTCACGGGACAATTAATGAAAAACTGTTTTTT. Its translation is CASSHGTINEKLFF.

As to this clone: An end of the junction differs from the germline gene, which may be a read error. The chain is built from TRBV7-2 and TRBJ2-7; the D call may be TRBD1 or TRBD2 (5 bases each). CDR3 length equals 11 residues. Germline V CDR1 and CDR2: SGHTA, FQGNSA. As DNA, the CDR3 is TGTGCCAGCAGCTTAGGTGGGACGCCAGACTTC. Protein sequence: CASSLGGTPDF.

This chain links TRBV7-2 with TRBJ1-5; perhaps TRBD1 as D (6 bases). The CDR3 loop spans 13 amino acids. The V and J ends lost 6 bases and 4 bases respectively, with 10 bases between them. In germline, CDR1 is SGHTA, CDR2 FQGNSA. DNA for the CDR3: TGTGCCAGCAGTAGACAGGCAAATCAGCCCCAGCATTTT. It yields the protein CASSRQANQPQHF.

This chain uses TRBV4-1 with TRBJ1-4, with 9 bases matching TRBD1. V was pared by 4 bases and J by 8 bases, with 14 bases of the junction left unmatched. Germline CDR1 is MGHRA and CDR2 is YSYEKL. CDR3 length: 17 amino acids. The CDR3 DNA is TGCGCCAGCAGCCGTCAGGGACAGGGAAGAGGATTCGAAAAACTGTTTTTT. Translating it yields CASSRQGQGRGFEKLFF.

This chain joins TRBV4-3 and TRBJ2-3; tentative D call: TRBD1 (6 bases). The V and J ends lost 2 bases and 4 bases respectively, with 16 bases between them. The V gene's germline CDR1 is LGHNA and CDR2 YSLEER. CDR3 size: 16 residues. The CDR3 DNA reads as TGCGCCAGCAGCCAACAGGGGACGGGTTTTGCAGATACGCAGTATTTT. It is translated as CASSQQGTGFADTQYF.

This rearrangement joins TRBV28 to TRBJ1-1; 8 bases line up with TRBD1. There are 14 residues in the CDR3. The germline CDR1 and CDR2 sequences are MDHEN and SYDVKM. Germline trimming cut 5 bases from V and 1 base from J; bases unmatched to any gene: 3. In DNA form, the CDR3 reads TGTGCCAGCAGTGCGGACAGGGAGAACACTGAAGCTTTCTTT. Amino acid sequence: CASSADRENTEAFF.

The chain carries TRBV4-3 and TRBJ1-2; the match to TRBD1 covers 10 bases. With 0 bases clipped from V and 3 bases from J, the junction kept 10 bases outside the gene matches. Germline-derived CDR1 and CDR2 are LGHNA and YSLEER. This CDR3 region has 18 residues. DNA for the CDR3: TGCGCCAGCAGCCAAGATGAAAAAGGACAGGGGGGAGACTATGGCTACACCTTC. This translates into CASSQDEKGQGGDYGYTF.

This rearrangement joins TRBV2 to TRBJ1-6; 7 nucleotides agree with TRBD1. The CDR3 covers 14 residues. After removal of 7 bases from V and 8 bases from J, the junction contained 8 bases not matched to a gene. Germline CDR1 is SNHLY and CDR2 is FYNNEI. The CDR3 here is CASKGAAWDSPLHF. CDR3 coding DNA: TGTGCCAGCAAGGGGGCAGCATGGGATTCACCCCTCCACTTT.

The chain has TRBV13 and TRBJ1-2; D is perhaps TRBD1 (5 bases). V was shortened by 4 bases and J by 8 bases, with 14 bases between the two germline ends. This CDR3 has 13 residues. From germline, CDR1 is PRHDT and CDR2 FYEKMQ (reference sequence). CDR3 sequence: CASSSRQSWGYTF. DNA for the CDR3: TGTGCCAGCAGCTCCCGACAGAGTTGGGGCTACACCTTC.

The CDR3 DNA follows: TGTGCCTGGAGCGGGACAGGGGGCTCTCAGCCCCAGCATTTT. It codes for CAWSGTGGSQPQHF. V is TRBV30 and J is TRBJ1-5; 12 bases are shared with TRBD1. Per germline, CDR1 GTSNPN and CDR2 SVGIG (reference sequence). The ends lost 3 bases at V and 6 bases at J; junction bases unmatched: 3. This CDR3 region has 14 residues.

V gene TRBV29-1 combines with J gene TRBJ1-1; D ambiguous. The germline gives CDR1 SQVTM, CDR2 ANQGSEA. The CDR3 sequence is 14 residues long. V lost 4 bases and J 2 bases, leaving 14 bases between the germline ends. CDR3 in amino acids: CSVAVGRLNTEAFF. CDR3 sequence (DNA): TGCAGCGTTGCGGTCGGCCGTCTCAACACTGAAGCTTTCTTT.

The chain is built from TRBV30 and TRBJ1-2, with unresolved D. CDR3 size: 15 residues. Germline CDR1 is GTSNPN and CDR2 is SVGIG (reference sequence). V was trimmed by 4 bases and J by 0 bases, leaving 15 bases between them. CDR3 protein: CAWKKRTNTNYGYTF. Written as DNA, the CDR3 is TGTGCCTGGAAGAAACGGACGAACACTAACTATGGCTACACCTTC.

In DNA, the CDR3 is TGTGCCAGCAGCTTGATGGGCAAGACCTACGAGCAGTACTTC. This codes for CASSLMGKTYEQYF. V gene TRBV11-2 combines with J gene TRBJ2-7; D uncertain. CDR3 length equals 14 residues. The germline CDR1 and CDR2 sequences are SGHAT and FQNNGV. Trimming removed 3 bases at V and 2 bases at J, with 11 bases between.

The chain has TRBV10-1 and TRBJ1-5, with 7 nucleotides matching TRBD1. J gave up 6 bases and V 11 bases, and 7 bases lay outside the gene matches. This CDR3 is 12 amino acids long. Germline CDR1 reads WNHNN; CDR2 reads SYGVQD (reference sequence). The CDR3 here is CAGGGGLQPQHF. The CDR3 DNA reads as TGCGCCGGGGGAGGGGGCCTTCAGCCCCAGCATTTT.

The CDR3 region is CARSPQRNQPQHF. CDR3 bases: TGTGCCAGAAGCCCCCAGAGGAATCAGCCCCAGCATTTT. The chain uses TRBV5-3 and TRBJ1-5; D gene uncertain. TRBV5-3 is noted as an ORF with a role that remains uncertain. Deletions cut 4 bases from V and 4 bases from J, with 9 bases between. The CDR3 is 13 residues long.

The chain uses TRBV4-2 and TRBJ2-2; D might be TRBD1 (5 bases). The CDR3 is 17 residues long. V gave up 1 base and J gave up 2 bases, with 14 bases separating them. CDR1 is LGHNA, CDR2 YNFKEQ, per germline. This CDR3 is CASSQGSGALNTGELFF. CDR3 in DNA: TGTGCCAGCAGCCAAGGATCTGGGGCCCTCAACACCGGGGAGCTGTTTTTT.

This clone was counted once. The chain recombines TRBV18 with TRBJ2-7; a possible D gene is TRBD1 (6 bases). V was cut by 5 bases and J by 2 bases, with 19 bases left in between. The CDR3 contains 16 residues. Germline V lookup: CDR1 KGHSH, CDR2 LQKENI. CDR3 in DNA: TGTGCCAGCTCATCCCCCCGACAGGAACCTACCTACGAGCAGTACTTC. Translation gives CASSSPRQEPTYEQYF.